Following are 14 T cell receptor beta chains from one sample sequenced in a study of CD8+CD57+ T cells in acquired aplastic anemia. All patients picked for sequencing had shown, by flow cytometry, an expansion of CD8+CD57+ cells. Profiling of TCR beta VDJ combinations and CDR3 sequences used genomic DNA as template. TCRdb reprocessed the reads with MiXCR, giving one entry per CDR3 protein. The profile covers roughly 240,000 distinct CDR3 sequences, with more than 45% appearing a single time and 7.8% taken by the ten largest. The sample taken for sequencing was sorted CD4+, CD8+, or CD8+CD57+ T cells (not recorded which) from PBMCs. These receptors all stem from a human donor with aplastic anemia.

A remark on this clonotype: A far larger clone lies a single base away; this is likely a read error. The chain combines TRBV9 with TRBJ2-2; possible D gene TRBD2, 6 bases. CDR3 length: 13 amino acids. The V end lost 3 bases, the J end lost 4 bases, and 7 bases lay between the germline ends. Germline CDR1 and CDR2: SGDLS and YYNGEE. CDR3 sequence reads: CASSAGGTGELFF. In DNA form, the CDR3 reads TGTGCCAGCAGCGCCGGGGGCACCGGGGAGCTGTTTTTT.

This chain joins TRBV19 and TRBJ2-7; 12 positions agree with TRBD2. CDR1 is LNHDA, CDR2 SQIVND, per germline (reference sequence). The CDR3 consists of 17 residues. The trim removed 4 bases at V and 5 bases at J, leaving 12 bases unmatched. The CDR3 here is CASSKGLAGIGVDEQYF. CDR3 sequence (DNA): TGTGCCAGTAGTAAAGGACTAGCGGGGATTGGGGTCGACGAGCAGTACTTC.

The V call is TRBV7-9, the J call TRBJ1-1; D is unclear. There are 17 residues in the CDR3. V lost 3 bases to trimming and J lost 3 bases, with 20 bases between them. CDR1 SEHNR and CDR2 FQNEAQ come from the germline V gene (reference sequence). In DNA form, the CDR3 reads TGTGCCAGCAGCTTTATCCCGGGCCGAGCAAGGGACACTGAAGCTTTCTTT. Translation gives CASSFIPGRARDTEAFF.

The chain links TRBV30 to TRBJ1-4; 7 nucleotides line up with TRBD1. The germline CDR1 and CDR2 sequences are GTSNPN and SVGIG (reference sequence). Germline trimming cut 2 bases from V and 5 bases from J; bases unmatched to any gene: 5. The CDR3 has 14 amino acids. The CDR3 loop is CAWSRETGNEKLFF. The CDR3 DNA is TGTGCCTGGAGTAGAGAGACAGGGAATGAAAAACTGTTTTTT.

This clonotype has a count of ten or more. V is TRBV4-1 and J is TRBJ2-1, with 10 positions matching TRBD2. The trim removed 4 bases at V and 5 bases at J, leaving 5 bases unmatched. Germline V gene data show CDR1 as MGHRA and CDR2 as YSYEKL. The CDR3 loop spans 15 amino acids. The CDR3 spells CASSPRLAGHNEQFF. Written as DNA, the CDR3 is TGCGCCAGCAGCCCTAGACTAGCGGGCCACAATGAGCAGTTCTTC.

With regard to this clonotype: A read error is likely, as this CDR3 ends without the conserved phenylalanine or tryptophan. The DNA is left out, because the CDR3 cannot be placed on it with certainty; the CDR3 is given as TCRdb lists it. The chain carries TRBV27 and TRBJ1-3. The germline V gene encodes CDR1 MNHEY and CDR2 SMNVEV (reference sequence). The CDR3 length equals 9 residues, ends included. The CDR3 is CASSGLGNT.

This chain connects TRBV7-3 to TRBJ1-4; 7 bases map to TRBD1. The CDR3 runs 14 residues. V trimming: 4 bases; J trimming: 5 bases; junction bases outside the gene matches: 4. Per germline, CDR1 SGHTA and CDR2 FQGTGA. DNA for the CDR3: TGTGCCAGCAGCTATGGGACAGAGAATGAAAAACTGTTTTTT. It yields the protein CASSYGTENEKLFF.

This clonotype was picked up one time. The rearrangement links TRBV7-9 to TRBJ2-7, with unresolved D. CDR1 SEHNR and CDR2 FQNEAQ come from the germline V gene (reference sequence). The CDR3 is 12 amino acids. Trimming took 3 bases from V and 6 from J, leaving 9 bases between them. CDR3 bases: TGTGCCAGCAGCTTCCGTGCCTTCGAGCAGTACTTC. It codes for CASSFRAFEQYF. The full variable domain, in which reference TRBV7-9 and TRBJ2-7 provide the parts outside the CDR3, is DTGVSQNPRHKITKRGQNVTFRCDPISEHNRLYWYRQTLGQGPEFLTYFQNEAQLEKSRLLSDRFSAERPKGSFSTLEIQRTEQGDSAMYLCASSFRAFEQYFGPGTRLTVT.

Remarks on this clonotype: This clone may be a read error of a much larger clone one base away. Because it lacks the conserved phenylalanine or tryptophan at the end, this CDR3 is likely a read error. V and J are TRBV4-1 and TRBJ2-7, with 7 bases that match TRBD2. The junction had 6 bases not matched to a gene; V was cut back by 2 bases and J by 2 bases. The germline gives CDR1 MGHRA, CDR2 YSYEKL. The CDR3 is made up of 15 amino acids. CDR3 bases: TGCGCCAGCAGCCAAAAAGCGGGATCAACCTACGAGCAGTACCTC. The encoded protein is CASSQKAGSTYEQYL.

The chain links TRBV4-3 to TRBJ2-7, with a weak D call TRBD1 (6 bases). This CDR3 has 15 amino acids. Trimming took off 0 bases at V and 4 bases at J, with 13 bases between the two ends. From germline, CDR1 is LGHNA and CDR2 YSLEER. The DNA for the CDR3 is TGCGCCAGCAGCCAAGAGAGCCAGGGGTCATACGAGCAGTACTTC. Encoded protein: CASSQESQGSYEQYF.

J is TRBJ2-3 and V is TRBV5-6; 9 nucleotides agree with TRBD2. V lost 10 bases, J lost 4 bases, and 13 bases stayed unmatched. Germline-derived CDR1 and CDR2 are SGHDT and YYEEEE. The CDR3 runs 15 residues. CDR3 amino acids: CAWSVRREGADTQYF. In DNA form, the CDR3 reads TGTGCCTGGAGTGTACGGCGGGAGGGTGCAGATACGCAGTATTTT.

There are many counts of this clonotype. The gene calls are TRBV15 and TRBJ1-1; no definite D call. This CDR3 has 18 amino acids. Germline V lookup: CDR1 LNHNV, CDR2 YYDKDF (reference sequence). V lost 0 bases and J 0 bases, leaving 17 bases between the germline ends. The CDR3 sequence: CATSRDDHVTLVNTEAFF. The CDR3 coding sequence is TGTGCCACCAGCAGAGATGATCATGTGACTTTAGTGAACACTGAAGCTTTCTTT.

At least ten counts were recorded for this clonotype. The CDR3 nucleotides are TGTGCCAGTAGTTGGGACACCCGAAGAAGTTATTCACCCCTCCACTTT. Translated, it gives CASSWDTRRSYSPLHF. The chain employs TRBV19 and TRBJ1-6, with D maybe TRBD1 (6 bases). CDR1 is LNHDA, CDR2 SQIVND, per germline (reference sequence). The CDR3 sequence is 16 residues long. V was trimmed by 5 bases and J by 8 bases, leaving 19 bases between them.

This clonotype was found a few times. This may be a read error, as it is one base from a much larger clone. The chain carries TRBV12-3 or TRBV12-4 and TRBJ2-3; 9 bases fit TRBD2. The CDR3 extends over 14 amino acids. J gave up 2 bases and V 7 bases, and 4 bases lay outside the gene matches. Written as DNA, the CDR3 is TGTGCCAGCACTAAGCGGGGGGACACAGATACGCAGTATTTT. Translation gives CASTKRGDTDTQYF.